This TCR beta chain is drawn from a study of shared clonotypes between healthy human individuals. Study-wide background: For every donor, three CD4 naive, three CD4 memory, two CD8 naive and one CD8 memory plates were used.

Assay used: immunoSEQ multiplex PCR; TCRdb lists only in-frame clones, some missing. The data contain roughly 1,000,000 clones, about four fifths of them singletons. In the case of this clone: Its target is not known.

The ends were cut back, 2 bases at V and 6 bases at J, with 12 bases in the middle. CDR3 length: 14 amino acids. CDR1 SGHRS and CDR2 YFSETQ come from the germline V gene. Whole-study findings and limits: Memory subsets generally showed lower estimated richness than naive subsets. Among non-shared clonotypes, generation probabilities were lower than among those shared by all four donors. Since donors were few, the genetic and exposure-history diversity represented was limited.

The J gene is TRBJ2-1, the V gene TRBV5-1; D tentatively fits TRBD1 or TRBD2 (5 bases each). This receptor was identified in a man aged 18 to 35 in good health. Some clones in this sample may be carry-over from other donors' samples. Material: memory CD4+ T cells from PBMCs. The subset is: CD45RA-negative fraction. CDR3 loop: CASSFSPGPNEQFF. The DNA for the CDR3 is TGCGCCAGCAGCTTTTCGCCGGGACCCAATGAGCAGTTCTTC.